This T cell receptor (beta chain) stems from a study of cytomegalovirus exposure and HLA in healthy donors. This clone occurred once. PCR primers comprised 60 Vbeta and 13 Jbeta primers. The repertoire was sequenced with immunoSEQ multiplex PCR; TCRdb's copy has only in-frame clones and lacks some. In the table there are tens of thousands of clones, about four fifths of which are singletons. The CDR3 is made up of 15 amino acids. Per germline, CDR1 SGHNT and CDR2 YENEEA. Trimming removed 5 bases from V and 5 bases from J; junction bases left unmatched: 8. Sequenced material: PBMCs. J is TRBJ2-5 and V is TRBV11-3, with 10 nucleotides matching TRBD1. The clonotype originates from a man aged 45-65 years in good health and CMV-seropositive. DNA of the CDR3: TGTGCCAGCAGCCGAGGGACAGGGGAGAGGGAGACCCAGTACTTC. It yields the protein CASSRGTGERETQYF.